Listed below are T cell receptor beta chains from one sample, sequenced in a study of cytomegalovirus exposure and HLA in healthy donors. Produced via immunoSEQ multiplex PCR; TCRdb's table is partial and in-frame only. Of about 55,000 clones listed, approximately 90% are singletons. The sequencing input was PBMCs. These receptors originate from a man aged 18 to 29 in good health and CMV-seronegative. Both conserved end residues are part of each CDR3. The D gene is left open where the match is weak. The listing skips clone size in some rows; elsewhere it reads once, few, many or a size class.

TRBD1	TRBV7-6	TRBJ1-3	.	CASSYGTGGGNTIYF	TGTGCCAGCAGCTACGGGACAGGGGGTGGAAACACCATATATTTT
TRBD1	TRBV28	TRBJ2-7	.	CASSFPRDRTLYEQYF	TGTGCCAGCAGTTTTCCCCGGGACAGGACGCTCTACGAGCAGTACTTC
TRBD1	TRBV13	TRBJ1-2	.	CASSLGTGNYGYTF	TGTGCCAGCAGCTTAGGGACAGGGAACTATGGCTACACCTTC
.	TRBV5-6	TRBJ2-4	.	CASSLVGRLAKNIQYF	TGTGCCAGCAGCTTGGTGGGCAGGCTAGCCAAAAACATTCAGTACTTC
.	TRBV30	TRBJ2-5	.	CAWSVALDQETQYF	TGTGCCTGGAGTGTAGCGTTGGACCAAGAGACCCAGTACTTC
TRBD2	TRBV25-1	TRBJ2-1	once	CASSVGGTPLYNEQFF	TGTGCCAGCAGTGTGGGAGGGACTCCTCTTTACAATGAGCAGTTCTTC
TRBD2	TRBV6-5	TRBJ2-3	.	CASSSTSGKSDTQYF	TGTGCCAGCAGCTCGACTAGCGGGAAATCAGATACGCAGTATTTT
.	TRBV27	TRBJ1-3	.	CASSSSGGRGNTIYF	TGTGCCAGCAGTTCGAGTGGGGGGAGAGGAAACACCATATATTTT
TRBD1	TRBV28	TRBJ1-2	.	CASSVITGGGYTF	TGTGCCAGCAGTGTCATAACAGGGGGTGGCTACACCTTC
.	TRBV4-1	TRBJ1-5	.	CASSQGGGLGNQPQHF	TGCGCCAGCAGCCAGGGGGGGGGCCTCGGCAATCAGCCCCAGCATTTT
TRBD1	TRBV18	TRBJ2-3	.	CASIRDRGTDTQYF	TGTGCCAGCATTCGGGACAGGGGTACAGATACGCAGTATTTT
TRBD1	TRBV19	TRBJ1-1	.	CAAPDRGLNTEAFF	TGTGCCGCCCCGGACAGGGGGCTGAACACTGAAGCTTTCTTT
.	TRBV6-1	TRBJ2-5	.	CASSDLMGAVETQYF	TGTGCCAGCAGTGATCTTATGGGGGCGGTAGAGACCCAGTACTTC
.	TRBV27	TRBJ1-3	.	CASKDSQSSGNTIYF	TGTGCCAGCAAGGACAGCCAATCCTCTGGAAACACCATATATTTT
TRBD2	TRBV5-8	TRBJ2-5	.	CASSLASGRGPKTQYF	TGTGCCAGCAGCTTAGCTAGCGGGAGGGGACCGAAGACCCAGTACTTC
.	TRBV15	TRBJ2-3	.	CATSTTPGHRTSDTQYF	TGTGCCACCAGCACCACTCCGGGACACAGGACGTCCGATACGCAGTATTTT
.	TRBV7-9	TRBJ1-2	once	CASSSPGTNYGYTF	TGTGCCAGCAGCTCCCCAGGCACTAACTATGGCTACACCTTC
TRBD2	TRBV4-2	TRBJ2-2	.	CASSPGLAYTGELFF	TGTGCCAGCAGCCCGGGACTAGCGTACACCGGGGAGCTGTTTTTT
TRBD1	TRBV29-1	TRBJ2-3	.	CSVRRDRDTDTQYF	TGCAGCGTTCGCCGGGACAGAGACACAGATACGCAGTATTTT
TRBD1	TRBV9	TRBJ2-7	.	CASSAGQGIDEQYF	TGTGCCAGCAGCGCCGGACAGGGGATCGACGAGCAGTACTTC
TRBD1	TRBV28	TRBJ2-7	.	CASSFGTGRYEQYF	TGTGCCAGCAGTTTTGGGACAGGGCGATACGAGCAGTACTTC
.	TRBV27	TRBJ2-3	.	CASSLRVADTQYF	TGTGCCAGCAGTTTGAGGGTTGCAGATACGCAGTATTTT
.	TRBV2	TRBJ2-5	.	CASSEANQGLETQYF	TGTGCCAGCAGTGAAGCGAACCAGGGACTAGAGACCCAGTACTTC
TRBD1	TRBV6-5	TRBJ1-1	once	CASSYLGTVMNTEAFF	TGTGCCAGCAGTTACCTAGGGACAGTGATGAACACTGAAGCTTTCTTT
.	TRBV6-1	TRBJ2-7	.	CASSEGRASYEQYF	TGTGCCAGCAGTGAAGGCAGGGCGTCCTACGAGCAGTACTTC
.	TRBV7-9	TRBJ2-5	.	CASSFDMRGPETQYF	TGTGCCAGCAGCTTTGACATGCGGGGGCCGGAGACCCAGTACTTC